This T cell receptor beta chain came from a study of blood T cell repertoires in COVID-19. The ends were cut back, 8 bases at V and 3 bases at J, with 13 bases in the middle. Germline CDR1 and CDR2: GTSNPN and SVGIG (reference sequence). This CDR3 has 12 amino acids. Sequencing used immunoSEQ multiplex PCR; TCRdb keeps in-frame clones, though not all of them. The profile shows over 200,000 clones, 85% to 90% of them singletons. Everyone who took part was about 18 to 90 years old, and they came from about two dozen US areas. This TCR derives from a woman in her fifties or sixties in a cohort exposed to, infected with or recovered from COVID-19 (not recorded which). This sequence joins TRBV30 and TRBJ1-2; tentative D call: TRBD1 (5 bases). The sequenced sample consisted of PBMCs or T cells enriched from blood (not recorded which). The CDR3 sequence is CARTDRDYGYTF. As DNA, the CDR3 is TGTGCCCGAACCGACAGAGACTATGGCTACACCTTC.